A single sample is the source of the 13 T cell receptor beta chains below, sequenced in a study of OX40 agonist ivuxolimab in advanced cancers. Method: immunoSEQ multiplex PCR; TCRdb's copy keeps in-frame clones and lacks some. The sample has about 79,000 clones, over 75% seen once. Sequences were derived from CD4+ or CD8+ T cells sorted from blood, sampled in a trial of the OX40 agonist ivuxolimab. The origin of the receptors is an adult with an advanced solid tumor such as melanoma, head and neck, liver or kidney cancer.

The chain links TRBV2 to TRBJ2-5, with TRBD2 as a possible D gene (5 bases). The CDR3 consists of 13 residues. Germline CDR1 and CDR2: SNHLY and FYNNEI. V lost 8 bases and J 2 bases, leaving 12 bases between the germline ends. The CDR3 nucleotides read TGTGCCAGCGGTGGCGGGTCACAAGAGACCCAGTACTTC. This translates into CASGGGSQETQYF.

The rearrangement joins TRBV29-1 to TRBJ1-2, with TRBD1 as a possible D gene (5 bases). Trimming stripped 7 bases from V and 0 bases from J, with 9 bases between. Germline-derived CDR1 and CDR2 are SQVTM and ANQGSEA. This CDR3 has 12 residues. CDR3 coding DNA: TGCAGCGGTGGGGCCTCTAACTATGGCTACACCTTC. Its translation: CSGGASNYGYTF.

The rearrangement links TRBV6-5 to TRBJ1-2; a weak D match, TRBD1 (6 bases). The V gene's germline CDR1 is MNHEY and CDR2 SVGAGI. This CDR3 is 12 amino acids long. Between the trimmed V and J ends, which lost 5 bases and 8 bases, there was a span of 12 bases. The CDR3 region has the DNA TGTGCCAGCAGTCAAGGGGGAGGCGGCTACACCTTC. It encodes CASSQGGGGYTF.

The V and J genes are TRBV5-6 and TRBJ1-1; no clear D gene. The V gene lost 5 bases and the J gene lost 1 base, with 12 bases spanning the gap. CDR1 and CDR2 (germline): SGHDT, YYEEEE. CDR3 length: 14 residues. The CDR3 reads CASRWRSGNTEAFF. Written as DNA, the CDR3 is TGTGCCAGCAGATGGAGGTCCGGGAACACTGAAGCTTTCTTT.

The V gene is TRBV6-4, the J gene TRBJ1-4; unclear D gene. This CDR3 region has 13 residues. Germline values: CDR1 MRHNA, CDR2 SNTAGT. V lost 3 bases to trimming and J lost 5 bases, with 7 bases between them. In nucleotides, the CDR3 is TGTGCCAGCAGTGAAGGCGGGAATGAAAAACTGTTTTTT. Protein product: CASSEGGNEKLFF.

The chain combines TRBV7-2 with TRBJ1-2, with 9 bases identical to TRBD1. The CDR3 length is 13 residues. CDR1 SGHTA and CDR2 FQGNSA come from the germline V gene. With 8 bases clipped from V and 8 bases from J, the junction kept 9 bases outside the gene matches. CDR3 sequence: CASGSGQGGGYTF. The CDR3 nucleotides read TGTGCCAGCGGCTCGGGACAGGGAGGGGGCTACACCTTC.

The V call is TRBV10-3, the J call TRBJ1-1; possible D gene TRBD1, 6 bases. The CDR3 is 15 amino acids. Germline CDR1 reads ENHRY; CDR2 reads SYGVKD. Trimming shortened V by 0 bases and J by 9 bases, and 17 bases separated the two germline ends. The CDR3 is CAISESSGGWNQAFF. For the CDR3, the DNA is TGTGCCATCAGTGAGTCTAGCGGGGGCTGGAATCAAGCTTTCTTT.

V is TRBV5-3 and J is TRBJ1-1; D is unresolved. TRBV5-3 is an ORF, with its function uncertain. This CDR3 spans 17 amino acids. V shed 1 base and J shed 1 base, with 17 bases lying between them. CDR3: CARSLKSPFSGNTEAFF. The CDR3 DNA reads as TGTGCCAGAAGCTTGAAGAGTCCTTTTTCGGGGAACACTGAAGCTTTCTTT.

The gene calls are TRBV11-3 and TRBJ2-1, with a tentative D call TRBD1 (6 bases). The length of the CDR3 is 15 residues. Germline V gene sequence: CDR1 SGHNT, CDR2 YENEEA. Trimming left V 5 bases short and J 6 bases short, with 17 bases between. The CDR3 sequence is CASSGEGGSLNEQFF. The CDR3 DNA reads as TGTGCCAGCAGCGGGGAAGGGGGTTCCCTCAATGAGCAGTTCTTC.

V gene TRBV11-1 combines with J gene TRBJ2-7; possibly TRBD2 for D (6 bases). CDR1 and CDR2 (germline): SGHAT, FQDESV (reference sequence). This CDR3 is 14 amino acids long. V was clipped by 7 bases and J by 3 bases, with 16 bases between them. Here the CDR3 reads CASTWGESDYEQYF. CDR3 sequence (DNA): TGTGCCAGCACCTGGGGGGAGTCTGACTACGAGCAGTACTTC.

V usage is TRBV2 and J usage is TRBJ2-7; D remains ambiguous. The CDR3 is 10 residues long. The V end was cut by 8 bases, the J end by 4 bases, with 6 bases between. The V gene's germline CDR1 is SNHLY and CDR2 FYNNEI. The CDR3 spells CASADYEQYF. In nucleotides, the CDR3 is TGTGCCAGCGCGGATTACGAGCAGTACTTC.

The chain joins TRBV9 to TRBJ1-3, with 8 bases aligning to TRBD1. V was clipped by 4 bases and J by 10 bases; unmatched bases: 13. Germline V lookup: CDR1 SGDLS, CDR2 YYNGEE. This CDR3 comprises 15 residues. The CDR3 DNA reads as TGTGCCAGCAGCCCACGACAGGGGACACTCCCGACCATATATTTT. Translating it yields CASSPRQGTLPTIYF.

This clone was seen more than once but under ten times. CDR3 in amino acids: CSVGIRSSTDTQYF. CDR3 nucleotide sequence: TGCAGCGTTGGGATACGCTCGAGCACAGATACGCAGTATTTT. The V gene is TRBV29-1, the J gene TRBJ2-3; no definite D call. Germline V gene lookup returns CDR1 SQVTM and CDR2 ANQGSEA. V lost 4 bases to trimming and J lost 0 bases, with 11 bases between them. The CDR3 consists of 14 residues.